The clone carrying this T cell receptor (beta chain) was seen ten or more times. Antigen specificity is unknown. This entry belongs to a study of T cell repertoires in cytomegalovirus infection. As for the study in general: Carrying CMV and the relevant HLA type showed in public TCR beta signatures.

One entry per CDR3 protein, called by TCRdb with MiXCR from the reads. This sample has approximately 500,000 distinct CDR3 sequences, with approximately 26% found just once. Overall study results and limits: Using cumulative public TCR beta family frequency, the authors identified those who carried CMV together with the relevant HLA.

The material sequenced was PBMCs. The origin of this receptor is a human donor in good health (CMV status not recorded). Some clones in this sample may be carry-over from other donors' samples.

In nucleotides, the CDR3 is TGTGCCAGCAGCTTATCTAGCGGGAGGGTCAATGAGCAGTTCTTC. Translated, it gives CASSLSSGRVNEQFF. The chain joins TRBV7-2 to TRBJ2-1, with TRBD2 matching over 12 bases. CDR1 and CDR2 (germline): SGHTA, FQGNSA. The CDR3 is 15 residues long. J lost 6 bases, V lost 2 bases, and 2 bases had no gene match.